This T cell receptor beta chain was sequenced for a study of T cell changes during pregnancy in multiple sclerosis (dated by TCRdb to the late 2010s). Context from the whole study: In women with multiple sclerosis, the researchers looked at how the T cell repertoire shifted as pregnancy progressed.

The method behind the library was the immunoSEQ multiplex PCR assay. Held by TCRdb, this immuneACCESS table contains in-frame sequences only and omits some clones. Under half of the omission traces to an unresolved V gene where checked; the cause of the rest is unknown. Present in this sample are about 39,000 clones, 94% of which were seen just once. The ten largest clonotypes hold more than 0.35% of the sample. The CDR3 runs 14 residues from the cysteine to the phenylalanine. Only CDR3 DNA is held: 42 bases, read in frame from base 1. According to the germline V gene, CDR1 reads SGHTA and CDR2 reads FQGTGA. V is pared back by 5 bases and J by 6 bases, with 16 bases lying between the germline termini. Points on this clone: The antigen this receptor binds is unknown. No qualities accompany the bases; no much larger clone lies one base away.

The chain is encoded by TRBV7-3 joined to TRBJ2-5, with TRBD1 as a weak D call on 6 bases. The receptor was derived from a female donor with multiple sclerosis, enrolled in a pregnancy study. Sequenced here: CD4+ T cells from peripheral blood mononuclear cells, sampled after pregnancy. The nucleotide sequence reads TGTGCCAGCAGCCCACCAGGGGCAGGGCAGACCCAGTACTTC. This yields the protein CASSPPGAGQTQYF.